This passage covers 30 T cell receptor beta chains from one sample sequenced in a study of cytomegalovirus exposure and HLA in healthy donors. 60 Vbeta and 13 Jbeta primers were used in PCR. Sequencing was performed with immunoSEQ multiplex PCR; in TCRdb, only in-frame clones are kept and a portion is missing. The sample shows roughly 80,000 clones, approximately 66% of them seen only once. The source material was PBMCs. The receptors were sampled from a male donor in good health and CMV-seropositive.

The CDR3 nucleotides are TGTGCCAGCAGTGAAAACCCGACAGGGAATGAGCAGTTCTTC. Its protein is CASSENPTGNEQFF. This chain links TRBV25-1 with TRBJ2-1; 7 nucleotides match TRBD1. The V gene's germline CDR1 is MGHDK and CDR2 SYGVNS. After removal of 2 bases from V and 7 bases from J, the junction contained 5 bases not matched to a gene. The CDR3 runs to 14 residues.

The V and J genes are TRBV28 and TRBJ1-1; 10 bases fit TRBD1. With V trimmed by 5 bases and J by 0 bases, 6 bases remained unmatched. Germline-derived CDR1 and CDR2 are MDHEN and SYDVKM. The CDR3 loop spans 16 amino acids. CDR3 in amino acids: CASSKGTGVLNTEAFF. DNA for the CDR3: TGTGCCAGCAGTAAAGGGACAGGGGTCCTGAACACTGAAGCTTTCTTT.

This clone turned up a few times. The DNA of the CDR3 is TGTGCCTGGAGTGGGGGACAGGGAACAGATACGCAGTATTTT. This gives the protein CAWSGGQGTDTQYF. The rearrangement joins TRBV30 to TRBJ2-3, with 9 nucleotides matching TRBD1. Trimming at V came to 1 base and at J to 3 bases, leaving 2 bases not matched to a gene. In germline, CDR1 is GTSNPN, CDR2 SVGIG (reference sequence). There are 14 residues in the CDR3.

The chain recombines TRBV28 with TRBJ1-1; 7 bases match TRBD1. Losses at the gene ends were 3 bases for V and 3 bases for J; bases not matched to a gene: 7. Germline V gives CDR1 MDHEN, CDR2 SYDVKM. The CDR3 length is 15 residues. CDR3 sequence (DNA): TGTGCCAGCAGTTTGTCAGGGGGTAGGGACACTGAAGCTTTCTTT. Translated, it gives CASSLSGGRDTEAFF.

The J gene is TRBJ1-2, the V gene TRBV6-5; D not certain. There are 15 residues in the CDR3. The germline gives CDR1 MNHEY, CDR2 SVGAGI. Trimming took off 2 bases at V and 8 bases at J, with 18 bases between the two ends. The CDR3 nucleotides read TGTGCCAGCAGTTACCAGAGACCCGGGTCGGAGGGCTACACCTTC. Its translation: CASSYQRPGSEGYTF.

The V and J genes are TRBV7-9 and TRBJ2-3; no clear D gene. From germline, CDR1 is SEHNR and CDR2 FQNEAQ (reference sequence). V lost 4 bases and J lost 2, with 10 bases in between. CDR3 length: 14 residues. As DNA, the CDR3 is TGTGCCAGCAGCTCGGAACAGTTCACAGATACGCAGTATTTT. The encoded protein is CASSSEQFTDTQYF.

The CDR3 coding sequence is TGTGCCAGCAGACCGGGGGGCACTGAAGCTTTCTTT. The encoded protein is CASRPGGTEAFF. The J gene is TRBJ1-1, the V gene TRBV28, with TRBD1 as a possible D gene (5 bases). Germline CDR1 MDHEN, CDR2 SYDVKM. V was pared by 6 bases and J by 4 bases, with 9 bases between. CDR3 length: 12 amino acids.

This chain joins TRBV6-1 and TRBJ2-7, with D perhaps TRBD2 (5 bases). The germline CDR1 and CDR2 sequences are MNHNS and SASEGT. Trimming shortened V by 4 bases and J by 6 bases, and 16 bases separated the two germline ends. CDR3 length: 14 amino acids. DNA of the CDR3: TGTGCCAGCAGTGCCCTTTACGGGGAAAGCGAGCAGTACTTC. Protein: CASSALYGESEQYF.

Concerning this clone itself: Other DNA sequences from this sample encode an identical CDR3 as well. CDR3 sequence: CASSQGPGQGNQPQHF. The CDR3 nucleotides are TGCGCCAGCAGCCAGGGCCCGGGACAGGGGAATCAGCCCCAGCATTTT. The chain is built from TRBV4-1 and TRBJ1-5; 10 positions match TRBD1. J gave up 4 bases and V 3 bases, and 6 bases lay outside the gene matches. The CDR3 length is 16 residues. Germline V CDR1 and CDR2: MGHRA, YSYEKL.

J is TRBJ2-2 and V is TRBV12-5; D gene unclear. Trimming left V 7 bases short and J 7 bases short, with 10 bases between. Germline loops: CDR1 LGHNT, CDR2 FRNRAP. This CDR3 has 12 residues. The CDR3 DNA follows: TGTGCTAGTGCCTTAGAGATCGGGGAGCTGTTTTTT. The encoded protein is CASALEIGELFF.

In DNA form, the CDR3 reads TGTGCCAGCAGTGAAGCGATAAACCCAGTCTACGAGCAGTACTTC. Amino acids: CASSEAINPVYEQYF. The chain joins TRBV6-1 to TRBJ2-7; the D is unclear. Germline CDR1 MNHNS, CDR2 SASEGT. V was clipped by 0 bases and J by 3 bases, with 12 bases between them. This CDR3 contains 15 residues.

This clone was seen only a few times. V is TRBV27 and J is TRBJ2-7; 14 bases are a match to TRBD2. The CDR3 runs 16 residues. Trimming at V came to 5 bases and at J to 5 bases, leaving 8 bases not matched to a gene. The germline CDR1 and CDR2 sequences are MNHEY and SMNVEV (reference sequence). The CDR3 DNA reads as TGTGCCAGCAGTCTAAGGACTAGCGGGGGGACTAACGAGCAGTACTTC. It codes for CASSLRTSGGTNEQYF.

The chain employs TRBV30 and TRBJ2-7; TRBD2 agrees at 9 bases. Germline lookup yields CDR1 GTSNPN and CDR2 SVGIG (reference sequence). Trimming at V came to 7 bases and at J to 3 bases, leaving 10 bases not matched to a gene. The CDR3 spans 14 residues. The CDR3 DNA reads TGTGCCTTCGCTGGGGCTAGCGGGAACTACGAGCAGTACTTC. Amino acids: CAFAGASGNYEQYF.

The V and J genes are TRBV6-1 and TRBJ2-7, with TRBD2 matching over 8 bases. The CDR3 is 13 residues long. Losses at the gene ends were 6 bases for V and 3 bases for J; bases not matched to a gene: 4. The germline gives CDR1 MNHNS, CDR2 SASEGT. Written as DNA, the CDR3 is TGTGCCAGCAGCGTGCGGGGGGTCTACGAGCAGTACTTC. Amino acid sequence: CASSVRGVYEQYF.

The gene calls are TRBV9 and TRBJ1-6; no clear D. The CDR3 has 14 residues. In germline, CDR1 is SGDLS, CDR2 YYNGEE. Trimming removed 0 bases at V and 8 bases at J, with 9 bases between. In DNA, the CDR3 is TGTGCCAGCAGCGTAGGAGGGATCGATTCACCCCTCCACTTT. Amino acids: CASSVGGIDSPLHF. The whole variable domain, remainder taken from reference TRBV9 and TRBJ1-6, is DSGVTQTPKHLITATGQRVTLRCSPRSGDLSVYWYQQSLDQGLQFLIQYYNGEERAKGNILERFSAQQFPDLHSELNLSSLELGDSALYFCASSVGGIDSPLHFGNGTRLTVT.

This clone was detected a few times. CDR3 amino acids: CASSLERDLNTEAFF. The CDR3 DNA is TGTGCCAGCAGCTTAGAGCGGGACCTGAACACTGAAGCTTTCTTT. This sequence joins TRBV7-6 and TRBJ1-1; tentative D call: TRBD1 (5 bases). The CDR3 consists of 15 residues. Germline V gene sequence: CDR1 SGHVS, CDR2 FNYEAQ. V was cut by 1 base and J by 0 bases, with 9 bases left in between.

The chain uses TRBV19 and TRBJ1-6; no definite D call. The CDR3 runs to 13 residues. The germline gives CDR1 LNHDA, CDR2 SQIVND (reference sequence). V was shortened by 7 bases and J by 4 bases, with 8 bases between the two germline ends. The CDR3 DNA follows: TGTGCCAGTAACAGTGGTTATAATTCACCCCTCCACTTT. Amino acids: CASNSGYNSPLHF.

In this sample, this clone turned up a few times. V gene TRBV9 combines with J gene TRBJ2-7, with TRBD2 matching over 8 bases. The ends lost 5 bases at V and 2 bases at J; junction bases unmatched: 12. Per germline, CDR1 SGDLS and CDR2 YYNGEE. This CDR3 is built from 16 residues. The CDR3 DNA is TGTGCCAGCAGTCCCGGCGGGGGGCCTCCAACCTACGAGCAGTACTTC. The encoded protein is CASSPGGGPPTYEQYF.

The V call is TRBV28, the J call TRBJ2-3; TRBD2 might be the D (5 bases). The germline gives CDR1 MDHEN, CDR2 SYDVKM. With 7 bases removed from V and 11 bases from J, the gap between germline ends came to 16 bases. The CDR3 is 12 residues long. Here the CDR3 reads CASTPEGLGQYF. The CDR3 DNA follows: TGTGCCAGCACCCCCGAGGGTCTTGGGCAGTATTTT.

As DNA, the CDR3 is TGTGCCAGTAGTCTCCAGGCCTACAATGAGCAGTTCTTC. Translated: CASSLQAYNEQFF. The rearrangement joins TRBV19 to TRBJ2-1; D gene ambiguous. Trimming cost V 5 bases and J 2 bases, with 7 bases left between them. The CDR3 has 13 residues. Germline V gives CDR1 LNHDA, CDR2 SQIVND (reference sequence).

As concerns this clone: The junction does not match germline at one end; this may be a read error. The J gene is TRBJ2-3, the V gene TRBV5-1, with D hard to call. CDR3 length: 15 residues. Germline lookup yields CDR1 SGHRS and CDR2 YFSETQ. The CDR3 is CSSSYPGPQADTQYF. CDR3 in DNA: TGCTCCAGCAGCTACCCAGGCCCCCAAGCAGATACGCAGTATTTT.

This rearrangement joins TRBV5-1 to TRBJ2-1; TRBD2 matches 11 bases. Germline V gene sequence: CDR1 SGHRS, CDR2 YFSETQ. CDR3 length: 16 residues. V was clipped by 3 bases and J by 6 bases; unmatched bases: 8. This chain's CDR3 is CASSSLTSGAGNEQFF. CDR3 DNA sequence: TGCGCCAGCAGCTCCCTGACTAGCGGGGCGGGCAATGAGCAGTTCTTC.

The chain carries TRBV11-2 and TRBJ2-2, with 15 bases aligning to TRBD2. This CDR3 contains 19 residues. Germline-derived CDR1 and CDR2 are SGHAT and FQNNGV. J was trimmed by 6 bases and V by 5 bases; bases with no gene match: 13. The CDR3, as DNA: TGTGCCAGCAGCCCCCGGACTAGCGGGAGGGCCGTTGGGGCCGGGGAGCTGTTTTTT. Protein: CASSPRTSGRAVGAGELFF.

The rearrangement joins TRBV6-4 to TRBJ2-2; D not resolved. Germline V gene lookup returns CDR1 MRHNA and CDR2 SNTAGT. The CDR3 spans 14 residues. V lost 6 bases to trimming and J lost 1 base, with 9 bases between them. The CDR3 nucleotides are TGTGCCAGCAGCTCTACAGAGAACACCGGGGAGCTGTTTTTT. Translation: CASSSTENTGELFF.

The chain joins TRBV7-9 to TRBJ1-1; perhaps TRBD1 as D (6 bases). The length of the CDR3 is 16 residues. The V end lost 0 bases, the J end lost 1 base, and 12 bases lay between the germline ends. In germline, CDR1 is SEHNR, CDR2 FQNEAQ (reference sequence). CDR3 amino acids: CASSLATGWANTEAFF. For the CDR3, the DNA is TGTGCCAGCAGCTTAGCAACAGGGTGGGCGAACACTGAAGCTTTCTTT.

This clone was counted only a few times. This chain connects TRBV6-1 to TRBJ1-1; the D gene is possibly TRBD1 (5 bases). The V end was cut by 4 bases, the J end by 0 bases, with 6 bases between. The CDR3 totals 13 residues. CDR1 and CDR2 from the germline V gene are MNHNS and SASEGT. The CDR3 spells CASSVQVNTEAFF. CDR3 in DNA: TGTGCCAGCAGTGTACAGGTGAACACTGAAGCTTTCTTT.

The chain is built from TRBV5-4 and TRBJ1-1; D is unresolved. The CDR3 totals 14 residues. Trimming stripped 4 bases from V and 14 bases from J, with 24 bases between. Looked up from germline, CDR1 is SGHNT and CDR2 is YYREEE (reference sequence). The CDR3 region has the DNA TGTGCCAGCAGCCTTGAGGCCACCCCCCTTATTTTATTCTTT. This sequence encodes CASSLEATPLILFF.

This chain links TRBV2 with TRBJ2-2, with a possible D match to TRBD1 (6 bases). The CDR3 runs to 16 residues. V lost 5 bases and J lost 5, with 18 bases in between. Germline CDR1 reads SNHLY; CDR2 reads FYNNEI. CDR3 coding DNA: TGTGCCAGCAGTCGGGAAGGGGGAATTAGGACCGGGGAGCTGTTTTTT. Translation gives CASSREGGIRTGELFF.

V is TRBV1 and J is TRBJ1-6; the listed D gene, TRBD1, was not tested against the DNA. TRBV1 counts as a pseudogene. The CDR3 has 20 residues. CDR3 nucleotide sequence: TGCACCAGCAGCCTTCGCCGGGACAGGAGCCCCAGCTCCTATAATTCACCCCTCCACTTT. Translating gives CTSSLRRDRSPSSYNSPLHF.

The V and J genes are TRBV27 and TRBJ1-5; D possibly corresponds to TRBD1 (5 bases). The germline V gene encodes CDR1 MNHEY and CDR2 SMNVEV (reference sequence). Trimming pared 6 bases from V and 3 bases from J, leaving 12 bases between. This CDR3 is 14 amino acids long. The CDR3 region has the DNA TGTGCCAGCAGGAGCGGGACGTTCAATCAGCCCCAGCATTTT. Protein sequence: CASRSGTFNQPQHF.